The 16 T cell receptor beta chains reported below all come from one sample, sequenced in a study of cytomegalovirus exposure and HLA in healthy donors. It was with 60 Vbeta and 13 Jbeta primers that the PCR ran. TCRdb's copy holds only in-frame clones and misses some; the assay was immunoSEQ multiplex PCR. This table holds some 52,000 clones, 55% to 85% found once. What was sequenced was PBMCs. Receptors were obtained from a woman aged 45 to 65 in good health and CMV-seronegative.

This clone was seen once. This chain joins TRBV2 and TRBJ2-7, with unresolved D. V dropped 1 base and J dropped 4 bases, with 8 bases sitting between them. Germline V gene data show CDR1 as SNHLY and CDR2 as FYNNEI. The CDR3 is made up of 13 amino acids. DNA of the CDR3: TGTGCCAGCAGTGAAGGACTTAATTACGAGCAGTACTTC. Translated, it gives CASSEGLNYEQYF.

CDR3 coding DNA: TGTGCCAGCAGTTTACTTACCCAGGCTGGCAATCAGCCCCAGCATTTT. This codes for CASSLLTQAGNQPQHF. The V call is TRBV28, the J call TRBJ1-5; D not resolved. CDR1 MDHEN and CDR2 SYDVKM come from the germline V gene. Trimming pared 2 bases from V and 2 bases from J, leaving 13 bases between. The CDR3 loop spans 16 amino acids.

The chain uses TRBV6-6 and TRBJ2-7; 11 bases line up with TRBD1. The CDR3 is 15 amino acids. CDR1 is MNHNY, CDR2 SVGAGI, per germline (reference sequence). V was pared by 5 bases and J by 2 bases, with 5 bases of the junction left unmatched. DNA for the CDR3: TGTGCCAGCAGTCCAGGGACAGGGGGTCCCTACGAGCAGTACTTC. Translating gives CASSPGTGGPYEQYF.

The chain is built from TRBV30 and TRBJ2-1; weak D call: TRBD2 (5 bases). The CDR3 contains 14 residues. V lost 5 bases, J lost 2 bases, and 13 bases lay in between. The germline CDR1 and CDR2 sequences are GTSNPN and SVGIG (reference sequence). The CDR3 DNA reads TGTGCCTGGGGCCGGGGAAGGGCCTACAATGAGCAGTTCTTC. Amino acids: CAWGRGRAYNEQFF. Drawing the rest from reference TRBV30 and TRBJ2-1, the complete variable domain is SQTIHQWPATLVQPVGSPLSLECTVEGTSNPNLYWYRQAAGRGLQLLFYSVGIGQISSEVPQNLSASRPQDRQFILSSKKLLLSDSGFYLCAWGRGRAYNEQFFGPGTRLTVL.

This clone has a single count. The genes are TRBV30 and TRBJ1-2, with TRBD1 matching 7 bases. V trimming: 8 bases; J trimming: 2 bases; junction bases outside the gene matches: 5. The germline V gene encodes CDR1 GTSNPN and CDR2 SVGIG (reference sequence). The CDR3 runs 12 residues. The CDR3 bases are TGTGCCAAATCGGGACAGAACTATGGCTACACCTTC. Translating it yields CAKSGQNYGYTF.

This chain connects TRBV29-1 to TRBJ2-7, with D possibly matching TRBD2 (6 bases). Trimming took 7 bases from V and 1 from J, leaving 14 bases between them. Germline V gives CDR1 SQVTM, CDR2 ANQGSEA. The CDR3 extends over 13 amino acids. CDR3 nucleotide sequence: TGCAGCGCCCGCCGGGAGATGTCCTACGAGCAGTACTTC. Amino acid sequence: CSARREMSYEQYF.

The chain employs TRBV28 and TRBJ2-2, with 10 bases aligning to TRBD2. V was pared by 7 bases and J by 6 bases, with 14 bases of the junction left unmatched. Germline CDR1 is MDHEN and CDR2 is SYDVKM. The CDR3 spans 17 residues. The CDR3 coding sequence is TGTGCCAGCACCCTCCCAGCGGGGGGGAGGGGGGCCGGGGAGCTGTTTTTT. Protein sequence: CASTLPAGGRGAGELFF.

J is TRBJ2-1 and V is TRBV19; the match to TRBD2 covers 12 bases. The CDR3 covers 15 residues. Trimming removed 6 bases from V and 9 bases from J; junction bases left unmatched: 9. CDR1 and CDR2 (germline): LNHDA, SQIVND (reference sequence). The CDR3 region is CASSPSLAGGAEQFF. DNA for the CDR3: TGTGCCAGTAGCCCTTCACTAGCGGGAGGTGCTGAGCAGTTCTTC.

The rearrangement links TRBV14 to TRBJ2-4; 15 bases fit TRBD2. CDR1 is SGHDN, CDR2 FVKESK, per germline. Trimming took 10 bases from V and 3 from J; bases not matched to a gene: 4. The CDR3 sequence is 15 residues long. CDR3 residues: CAIGLAGGDKNIQYF. The CDR3 DNA sequence: TGTGCCATCGGACTAGCGGGAGGGGACAAAAACATTCAGTACTTC.

The chain couples TRBV7-2 to TRBJ2-1; perhaps TRBD2 as D (6 bases). The CDR3 totals 14 residues. Germline V gene data show CDR1 as SGHTA and CDR2 as FQGNSA. With 5 bases removed from V and 10 bases from J, the gap between germline ends came to 18 bases. The CDR3 sequence is CASSPWGVQYEQFF. The CDR3 coding sequence is TGTGCCAGCAGCCCTTGGGGGGTACAATACGAGCAGTTCTTC.

The chain employs TRBV5-5 and TRBJ2-7, with 9 bases matching TRBD1. The J segment lost 4 bases and the V segment lost 4 bases, leaving 9 bases of the junction unmatched. Per germline, CDR1 SGHKS and CDR2 YYEKEE (reference sequence). The CDR3 length is 15 residues. The CDR3 here is CASSISGTGQYEQYF. For the CDR3, the DNA is TGTGCCAGCAGCATATCCGGGACAGGGCAATACGAGCAGTACTTC.

This sequence joins TRBV2 and TRBJ2-7; 10 bases align to TRBD1. V dropped 6 bases and J dropped 3; count of bases not matched to a gene: 8. CDR1 and CDR2 (germline): SNHLY, FYNNEI. CDR3 length equals 15 residues. The CDR3 nucleotides read TGTGCCAGCAGACGCGAGACAGGGGGCTACTACGAGCAGTACTTC. It codes for CASRRETGGYYEQYF.

The chain recombines TRBV10-1 with TRBJ2-7; TRBD1 matches 8 bases. The CDR3 consists of 12 residues. Germline CDR1 WNHNN, CDR2 SYGVQD (reference sequence). The junction had 4 bases not matched to a gene; V was cut back by 6 bases and J by 6 bases. CDR3 nucleotide sequence: TGCGCCAGCAGAACAGGGGGTAGCGAGCAGTACTTC. The encoded protein is CASRTGGSEQYF.

This clone has just a few counts. The chain has TRBV6-6 and TRBJ1-3; a possible D gene is TRBD1 (6 bases). The CDR3 is 14 residues long. Per germline, CDR1 MNHNY and CDR2 SVGAGI (reference sequence). V lost 8 bases and J lost 4, with 15 bases in between. The CDR3 spells CASGPQGIGNTIYF. For the CDR3, the DNA is TGTGCCAGCGGCCCACAGGGCATCGGAAACACCATATATTTT.

This clone was picked up a small number of times. The rearrangement links TRBV28 to TRBJ1-1; D call uncertain. This CDR3 has 11 amino acids. Trimming pared 4 bases from V and 6 bases from J, leaving 6 bases between. The germline CDR1 and CDR2 sequences are MDHEN and SYDVKM. In nucleotides, the CDR3 is TGTGCCAGCAGTTCCCCGGCTGAAGCTTTCTTT. It specifies CASSSPAEAFF.

Comments on this clone: The junction does not match germline at one end; this may be a read error. J is TRBJ1-2 and V is TRBV2, with 7 bases matching TRBD1. The length of the CDR3 is 14 residues. In germline, CDR1 is SNHLY, CDR2 FYNNEI. CDR3 loop: CASREGTELYGYTF. CDR3 sequence (DNA): TGTGCCAGCAGGGAAGGGACAGAACTATATGGCTACACCTTC.